This T cell receptor beta chain was retrieved from a study of cytomegalovirus exposure and HLA in healthy donors. Study-level results: Immune exposure data for these donors was limited to CMV serostatus. Cytomegalovirus-associated status was assigned to roughly 160 TCR beta chains. Evidence from a later analysis indicated that most CMV-associated TCR beta chains looked HLA-restricted.

This clone was recorded once. The antigen is unknown. This PCR relied on a set of 60 Vbeta primers and 13 Jbeta primers. Sequenced by immunoSEQ multiplex PCR; TCRdb stores in-frame clones only, minus some. This table holds 90,000 to 100,000 clones, roughly 76% found once. Germline V gene data show CDR1 as MNHEY and CDR2 as SVGAGI. Trimming took off 5 bases at V and 2 bases at J, with 13 bases between the two ends. The CDR3 covers 15 residues. V gene TRBV6-5 combines with J gene TRBJ2-1; maybe TRBD2 (5 bases). The TCR originated in a man between 40 and 49 years old in good health and CMV-seronegative. The sequencing sample was made of PBMCs. CDR3 coding DNA: TGTGCCAGCAGTATTTCCCCACTAGCCTACAATGAGCAGTTCTTC. Its protein product is CASSISPLAYNEQFF.